The 18 T cell receptor beta chains given below trace back to one sample, sequenced in a study of blood T cell repertoires in COVID-19 (dated by TCRdb to the early 2020s). The library was generated by the immunoSEQ multiplex PCR assay. TCRdb carries this immuneACCESS record with in-frame sequences only. Its versions omit some clonotypes, under half of them owing to an unresolved V gene in the studies checked, with the rest unexplained. Recorded for this sample are some 90,000 clones; approximately 82% of them occurred a single time. The ten largest clonotypes hold roughly a tenth of the sample. The sample taken for sequencing was peripheral blood. The receptors here all came from a man between 65 and 79 years old with active or convalescent COVID-19.

This chain uses TRBV21-1 with TRBJ2-3; TRBD2, as called in the table, went unchecked against the DNA. TRBV21-1 is a known pseudogene. The CDR3 consists of 15 residues. The CDR3 loop reads CASNRLAGFTDTQYF. CDR3 in DNA: TGTGCCAGCAACCGACTAGCGGGGTTCACAGATACGCAGTATTTT.

This clone was counted only a few times. The chain couples TRBV27 to TRBJ1-2; a weak D match, TRBD1 (5 bases). The CDR3 runs 16 residues. The V and J ends lost 4 bases and 0 bases respectively, with 15 bases between them. Germline CDR1 is MNHEY and CDR2 is SMNVEV (reference sequence). The CDR3 DNA is TGTGCCAGCAGTTGGGGAGGGGCAGGAGCTAACTATGGCTACACCTTC. Translation gives CASSWGGAGANYGYTF.

The chain links TRBV6-2 or TRBV6-3 to TRBJ1-6, with 7 bases aligning to TRBD1. V shed 4 bases and J 10 bases; nucleotides not matched to a gene: 10. This CDR3 contains 15 residues. Germline CDR1 reads MNHEY; CDR2 reads SVGEGT. CDR3 nucleotide sequence: TGTGCCAGCAGTTTCGACAGGGTTGGTCGATCACCCCTCCACTTT. Its translation: CASSFDRVGRSPLHF.

This rearrangement joins TRBV24-1 to TRBJ1-5; D may be TRBD1 (6 bases). CDR1 KGHDR and CDR2 SFDVKD come from the germline V gene. Trimming shortened V by 7 bases and J by 3 bases, and 9 bases separated the two germline ends. This CDR3 is built from 13 residues. CDR3 sequence reads: CATSSGVNQPQHF. The CDR3 DNA reads as TGTGCCACCAGCTCAGGGGTCAATCAGCCCCAGCATTTT.

The V and J genes are TRBV10-3 and TRBJ2-3; TRBD2 matches at 7 bases. The CDR3 loop spans 15 amino acids. From germline, CDR1 is ENHRY and CDR2 SYGVKD. The junction had 6 bases not matched to a gene; V was cut back by 5 bases and J by 1 base. The CDR3 here is CAISSRAGGTDTQYF. The CDR3 DNA reads TGTGCCATCAGTTCCAGGGCGGGGGGCACAGATACGCAGTATTTT.

The CDR3 nucleotides are TGTGCCAGCAGTCGGACAGGCTGGGTTGAAGCTTTCTTT. Amino acids: CASSRTGWVEAFF. J is TRBJ1-1 and V is TRBV27, with 7 bases that match TRBD1. The CDR3 is made up of 13 amino acids. Germline CDR1 and CDR2: MNHEY and SMNVEV (reference sequence). The junction had 7 bases not matched to a gene; V was cut back by 5 bases and J by 7 bases.

In this sample, this clone turned up a few times. The chain recombines TRBV5-1 with TRBJ1-1, with D unresolved. CDR3 size: 13 residues. The germline gives CDR1 SGHRS, CDR2 YFSETQ. V was clipped by 3 bases and J by 6 bases, with 12 bases between them. The CDR3 loop is CASSSGLFAEAFF. The CDR3 DNA sequence: TGCGCCAGCAGCTCAGGTTTGTTTGCTGAAGCTTTCTTT.

This clone was seen only once. The rearrangement joins TRBV4-2 to TRBJ2-1, with TRBD2 identical over 9 bases. CDR1 and CDR2 (germline): LGHNA, YNFKEQ. V shed 3 bases, J shed 6 bases, and the junction held 18 bases outside the gene matches. CDR3 length equals 19 residues. CDR3 sequence (DNA): TGTGCCAGCAGCCAGATCCAGGGTCTTAGCGGGGGCCGTCTCAATGAGCAGTTCTTC. As protein: CASSQIQGLSGGRLNEQFF.

The chain couples TRBV7-9 to TRBJ1-2; possibly TRBD1 for D (5 bases). The CDR3 has 15 residues. The germline V gene has CDR1 SEHNR and CDR2 FQNEAQ (reference sequence). The germline V and J ends were trimmed by 1 base and 6 bases, with 15 bases remaining between them. The CDR3 DNA is TGTGCCAGCAGCTTAGAAGGTGGGGCAAAGAATGGCTACACCTTC. Amino acid sequence: CASSLEGGAKNGYTF. Together with reference TRBV7-9 and TRBJ1-2, the CDR3 gives the full variable domain: DTGVSQNPRHKITKRGQNVTFRCDPISEHNRLYWYRQTLGQGPEFLTYFQNEAQLEKSRLLSDRFSAERPKGSFSTLEIQRTEQGDSAMYLCASSLEGGAKNGYTFGSGTRLTVV.

This clone was found a few times. This chain links TRBV4-1 with TRBJ2-7; D ambiguous. The CDR3 runs to 13 residues. The germline gives CDR1 MGHRA, CDR2 YSYEKL. The V gene lost 1 base and the J gene lost 2 bases, with 6 bases spanning the gap. DNA of the CDR3: TGCGCCAGCAGCCAAGGCCAGGCCTACGAGCAGTACTTC. Translation: CASSQGQAYEQYF.

The chain joins TRBV30 to TRBJ1-6; a possible D gene is TRBD1 (5 bases). Per germline, CDR1 GTSNPN and CDR2 SVGIG (reference sequence). The CDR3 is 17 amino acids. V gave up 3 bases and J gave up 0 bases, with 15 bases separating them. The chain's CDR3 is CAWRGLLSSSYNSPLHF. In DNA, the CDR3 is TGTGCCTGGAGGGGGCTCTTATCGAGCTCCTATAATTCACCCCTCCACTTT.

The V and J genes are TRBV11-2 and TRBJ2-5; 8 nucleotides align to TRBD1. Germline CDR1 SGHAT, CDR2 FQNNGV. Germline trimming cut 0 bases from V and 5 bases from J; bases unmatched to any gene: 8. The CDR3 is 16 residues long. The CDR3 DNA sequence: TGTGCCAGCAGCTTAGATTTTGGCAGGGGGCATGAGACCCAGTACTTC. Protein: CASSLDFGRGHETQYF.

This clone was seen more than once but under ten times. This chain joins TRBV18 and TRBJ2-5; D gene ambiguous. CDR3 length: 13 amino acids. The germline V and J ends were trimmed by 4 bases and 4 bases, with 10 bases remaining between them. Germline assignment: CDR1 KGHSH and CDR2 LQKENI. The CDR3 loop reads CASSQVEPETQYF. The DNA for the CDR3 is TGTGCCAGCTCACAGGTGGAGCCAGAGACCCAGTACTTC.

This chain connects TRBV29-1 to TRBJ1-2; 7 nucleotides match TRBD1. The germline V gene has CDR1 SQVTM and CDR2 ANQGSEA. This CDR3 is built from 14 residues. V lost 4 bases and J lost 4; bases outside the gene matches: 9. The CDR3: CSVGDSLLGYGYTF. CDR3 DNA: TGCAGCGTTGGGGACAGCCTGTTGGGCTATGGCTACACCTTC.

This chain links TRBV4-1 with TRBJ2-3, with TRBD1 identical over 10 bases. V shed 4 bases, J shed 5 bases, and the junction held 15 bases outside the gene matches. Germline-derived CDR1 and CDR2 are MGHRA and YSYEKL. The CDR3 has 18 residues. The CDR3 sequence: CASSLSIWDRGVGDTQYF. In nucleotides, the CDR3 is TGCGCCAGCAGCCTATCTATTTGGGACAGGGGAGTTGGAGATACGCAGTATTTT.

The chain couples TRBV6-5 to TRBJ2-7; the match to TRBD2 covers 9 bases. The V gene end was trimmed by 2 bases and the J gene end by 6 bases; junction bases not matched to a gene: 8. The CDR3 is 15 amino acids. CDR1 and CDR2 from the germline V gene are MNHEY and SVGAGI. For the CDR3, the DNA is TGTGCCAGCAGTTACATCCGCGGGGGGGCCTTCGAGCAGTACTTC. Protein: CASSYIRGGAFEQYF.

This chain connects TRBV19 to TRBJ2-5; 13 bases fit TRBD2. J was trimmed by 5 bases and V by 4 bases; bases with no gene match: 4. The CDR3 is made up of 15 amino acids. Germline values: CDR1 LNHDA, CDR2 SQIVND (reference sequence). The CDR3 loop reads CASSTGLAGVETQYF. CDR3 bases: TGTGCCAGTAGTACCGGACTAGCGGGGGTGGAGACCCAGTACTTC.

The chain is built from TRBV6-1 and TRBJ2-7; perhaps TRBD1 as D (6 bases). The CDR3 extends over 14 amino acids. Trimming pared 6 bases from V and 2 bases from J, leaving 14 bases between. Per the germline V gene, CDR1 is MNHNS and CDR2 is SASEGT. CDR3: CASRIPGQTYEQYF. The CDR3 DNA reads TGTGCCAGCAGGATACCGGGACAAACCTACGAGCAGTACTTC.